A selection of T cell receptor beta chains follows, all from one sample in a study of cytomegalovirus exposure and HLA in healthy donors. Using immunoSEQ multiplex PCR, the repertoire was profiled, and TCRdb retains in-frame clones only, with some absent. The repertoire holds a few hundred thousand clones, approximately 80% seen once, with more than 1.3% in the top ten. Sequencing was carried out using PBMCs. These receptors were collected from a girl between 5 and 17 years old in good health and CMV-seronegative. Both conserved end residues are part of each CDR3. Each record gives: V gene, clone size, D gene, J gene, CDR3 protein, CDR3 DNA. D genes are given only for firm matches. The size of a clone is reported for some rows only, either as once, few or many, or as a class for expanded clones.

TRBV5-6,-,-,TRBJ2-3,CASKARRGKGTDTQYF,TGTGCCAGCAAAGCGCGTAGGGGCAAAGGTACAGATACGCAGTATTTT
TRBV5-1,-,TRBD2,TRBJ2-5,CASSITSGGNEETQYF,TGCGCCAGCAGTATTACTAGCGGGGGAAATGAGGAGACCCAGTACTTC
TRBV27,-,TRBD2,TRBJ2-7,CASSNLLAGVSLSYEQYF,TGTGCCAGCAGTAACTTACTAGCGGGAGTCTCGCTTTCCTACGAGCAGTACTTC
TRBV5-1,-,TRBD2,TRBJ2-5,CASSIRLAGVETQYF,TGCGCCAGCAGCATAAGACTAGCGGGGGTAGAGACCCAGTACTTC
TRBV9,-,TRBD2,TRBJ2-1,CASSHGLADSYNEQFF,TGTGCCAGCAGCCATGGACTAGCCGACTCCTACAATGAGCAGTTCTTC
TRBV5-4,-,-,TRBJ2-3,CASSSRTAPDTQYF,TGTGCCAGCAGTAGCAGGACAGCTCCAGATACGCAGTATTTT
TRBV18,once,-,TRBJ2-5,CASSPNQGGSLETQYF,TGTGCCAGCTCACCAAACCAGGGGGGATCTCTGGAGACCCAGTACTTC
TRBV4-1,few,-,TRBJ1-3,CASSQAGAGNTIYF,TGCGCCAGCAGCCAAGCAGGGGCTGGAAACACCATATATTTT
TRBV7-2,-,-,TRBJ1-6,CASTNPGGSRSPLHF,TGTGCCAGCACCAACCCAGGAGGGAGTAGATCACCCCTCCACTTT
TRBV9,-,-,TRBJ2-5,CASSVNIRGGQETQYF,TGTGCCAGCAGCGTCAATATCCGAGGGGGCCAAGAGACCCAGTACTTC
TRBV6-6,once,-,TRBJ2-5,CASSTYRVGQETQYF,TGTGCCAGCAGTACCTACAGGGTTGGCCAAGAGACCCAGTACTTC
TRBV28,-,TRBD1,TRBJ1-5,CASSLGSGGYSNQPQHF,TGTGCCAGCAGCCTAGGCTCAGGGGGCTATAGCAATCAGCCCCAGCATTTT
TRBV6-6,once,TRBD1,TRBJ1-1,CASSTTGTGNTEAFF,TGTGCCAGCAGCACCACCGGGACAGGGAACACTGAAGCTTTCTTT
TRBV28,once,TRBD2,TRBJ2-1,CASSSGTSGNEQFF,TGTGCCAGCAGTTCCGGGACTAGCGGGAATGAGCAGTTCTTC
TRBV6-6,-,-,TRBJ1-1,CAGSRELNTEAFF,TGTGCCGGCAGCCGAGAACTAAACACTGAAGCTTTCTTT
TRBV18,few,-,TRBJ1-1,CASSPESKQVRAFF,TGTGCCAGCTCACCAGAAAGTAAACAGGTTAGGGCTTTCTTT
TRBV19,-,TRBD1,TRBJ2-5,CASSQAGTGTEETQYF,TGTGCCAGTAGTCAAGCCGGGACAGGGACGGAAGAGACCCAGTACTTC
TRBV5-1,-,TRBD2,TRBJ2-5,CASSPKTSGDQETQYF,TGCGCCAGCAGCCCCAAGACTAGCGGGGACCAAGAGACCCAGTACTTC
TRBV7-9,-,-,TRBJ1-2,CASSFILQGSYGYTF,TGTGCCAGCAGCTTCATATTACAGGGTTCCTATGGCTACACCTTC
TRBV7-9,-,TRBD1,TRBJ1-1,CSSSGTGVTEAFF,TGTTCCAGCAGCGGCACAGGGGTAACTGAAGCTTTCTTT
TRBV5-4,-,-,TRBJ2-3,CASSLDTVADTQYF,TGTGCCAGCAGCCTCGACACAGTGGCAGATACGCAGTATTTT
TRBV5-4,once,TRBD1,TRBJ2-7,CASSLDRGNYEQYF,TGTGCCAGCAGCTTGGACAGGGGAAACTACGAGCAGTACTTC
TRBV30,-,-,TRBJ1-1,CAWKTGVTEAFF,TGTGCCTGGAAGACCGGGGTCACTGAAGCTTTCTTT
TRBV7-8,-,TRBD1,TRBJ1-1,CASSSGTGLKNTEAFF,TGTGCCAGCAGCTCCGGGACAGGGCTGAAGAACACTGAAGCTTTCTTT
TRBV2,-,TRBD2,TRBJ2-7,CASSGTSWEQYF,TGTGCCAGCAGCGGGACTAGCTGGGAGCAGTACTTC
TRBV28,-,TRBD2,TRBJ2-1,CASSRAGGPVYEQFF,TGTGCCAGCAGTCGAGCGGGGGGGCCAGTCTATGAGCAGTTCTTC